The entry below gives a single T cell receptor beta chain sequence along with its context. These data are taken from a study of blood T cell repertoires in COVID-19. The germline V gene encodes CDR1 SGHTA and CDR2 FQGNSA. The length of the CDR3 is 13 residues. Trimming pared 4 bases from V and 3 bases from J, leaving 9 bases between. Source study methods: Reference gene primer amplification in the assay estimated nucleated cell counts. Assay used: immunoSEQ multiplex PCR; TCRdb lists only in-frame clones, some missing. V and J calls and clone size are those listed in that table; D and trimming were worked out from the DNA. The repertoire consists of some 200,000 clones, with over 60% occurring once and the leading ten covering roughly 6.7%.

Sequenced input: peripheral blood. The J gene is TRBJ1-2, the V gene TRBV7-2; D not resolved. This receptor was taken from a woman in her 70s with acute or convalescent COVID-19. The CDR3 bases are TGTGCCAGCAGCTCATACACCGACTATGGCTACACCTTC. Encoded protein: CASSSYTDYGYTF.